This TCR beta chain was captured in a study of shared clonotypes between healthy human individuals (dated by TCRdb to 2019 to 2021). Some background on the complete study: Two women and three men aged 18 to 49 years were included in the cohort. To estimate repertoire size and how much clonotypes are shared between individuals, the study performed deep sequencing of blood TCR repertoires from 4 to 6 healthy adults. Libraries were prepared and TCR repertoires were sequenced by different laboratories using diverse techniques, in order to increase sequencing depth and limit assay-specific biases. Between about 0.94 and 8.9 billion PBMCs per donor were obtained by leukapheresis. Overall results and qualifications from the work: Pairwise subsampling indicated that sequencing depth was expected to affect the degree of clonotype sharing among donors. The small number of donors limited the genetic and exposure-history diversity represented. Sampling was restricted to blood, and TCR repertoires in tissues likely differ from the TCR repertoires found in blood.

Healthy HIV-negative adults with no recently reported acute infections or vaccinations were included as donors. All donors were Caucasian adults living in Nashville, Tennessee, USA. For unsorted samples, about 90 million PBMCs were counted and genomic DNA was extracted with the QIAamp DNA Blood Mini kit. Blood was collected by leukapheresis, and PBMCs were isolated by Ficoll-Histopaque density gradient centrifugation and then cryopreserved in liquid nitrogen vapor phase. Using the deep immunoSEQ assay, multiplex PCR amplified TCR CDR3 regions from genomic DNA. Extracted genomic DNA from each cell subset was spread evenly across all wells of several immunoSEQ 96-well plates, with each plate serving as a replicate. For unsorted PBMC, approximately 290 ng genomic DNA, equal to 30,000 or so T cell genomes, was loaded into each replicate PCR. Unsorted PBMC genomic DNA was sequenced across ten immunoSEQ deep assay plates. Purified libraries were quantified with a Qubit 3.0 fluorometer, sized on a Bioanalyzer 2100, and re-quantified with the KAPA Library Quantification kit. Each immunoSEQ 96-well plate was sequenced on its own single-read 150-cycle Illumina NextSeq 550 flow cell. In the paper's pipeline: Because the immunoSEQ output included only junctional sequences and no quality scores, the filtering could not be the same as the filtering used for full-length reads. Sequences were annotated with PyIR, a Python wrapper for IgBLAST v1.9, and V/J genes and CDR3 were assigned using IMGT germline references. Any read was removed if the V/J assignment was weak (E-value above 1e-6), the CDR3 was missing, or the read contained stop codons, out-of-frame junctions, or ambiguous translated residues. A V3J clonotype was defined by an identical inferred V gene, J gene, and CDR3 amino acid sequence. The percentage overlap between two repertoires was calculated by dividing the number of shared unique clonotypes by the size of the smaller repertoire. RTK rarefaction, the Chao1 estimator, and Recon v2.1 estimates of unobserved clonotypes were used to assess repertoire richness. TCRdb holds this immuneACCESS table with in-frame rearrangements only. Some clones are missing; in checked studies, unresolved V genes explain under half, and the rest has no known cause. Clone size and the V and J calls come from that table; the DNA yielded D and trimming. This sample lists approximately 470,000 clones; more than 75% were detected once. The ten largest clones capture around 13% of the sample.

Points on this clone: No cognate antigen has been identified for it. Base qualities are not at hand, and no much larger clone is one base apart.

From the cysteine through the phenylalanine, the CDR3 covers 15 amino acids. The kept DNA is CDR3 alone, 45 bases in frame from the first base. Trimming at the junction amounts to 5 bases on V and 7 bases on J, and the germline ends lie 17 bases apart. CDR1 and CDR2 were assigned from the germline V gene as SNHLY and FYNNEI. Rearrangement joined TRBV2 to TRBJ1-4; a weak D assignment points to TRBD1 (5 bases agree). This receptor was taken from a woman aged 35 to 49 in good health. Some clones in this sample may be carry-over from other donors' samples. Sequencing was performed on PBMCs. The DNA reads as follows: TGTGCCAGCAGTCGAACAGGAAACCGAGGTGAAAAACTGTTTTTT. The translation is CASSRTGNRGEKLFF.